Below are 22 T cell receptor beta chains sequenced from a single sample in a study of blood T cells in healthy people across ages. The authors ran a second PCR of about 6 to 11 cycles using a sample-barcoded 5' primer and a J-beta primer mix. TCRdb called the 5' RACE reads again in MiXCR, with one record for every CDR3 protein. The table has 700,000 to 850,000 distinct CDR3 sequences, approximately 53% seen once. The sequencing input was blood. The source is a man older than 75 in good health.

V and J are TRBV7-6 and TRBJ2-1, with TRBD2 matching over 12 bases. The CDR3 extends over 15 amino acids. J lost 9 bases, V lost 4 bases, and 7 bases had no gene match. Germline V gene sequence: CDR1 SGHVS, CDR2 FNYEAQ. CDR3 residues: CASSWDGLAGTEQFF. DNA for the CDR3: TGTGCCAGCAGCTGGGACGGACTAGCGGGAACTGAGCAGTTCTTC.

The sample holds many counts of this clonotype. The chain couples TRBV3-1 to TRBJ2-1; the match to TRBD2 covers 8 bases. CDR3 size: 15 residues. CDR1 and CDR2 (germline): LGHDT, YNNKEL (reference sequence). With V trimmed by 5 bases and J by 0 bases, 3 bases remained unmatched. The CDR3 protein is CASSYGRASYNEQFF. The CDR3 DNA is TGTGCCAGCAGCTACGGGAGGGCCTCCTACAATGAGCAGTTCTTC.

The V and J genes are TRBV20-1 and TRBJ2-4; 9 bases are shared with TRBD1. The J call may be faulty, since TRBJ2-7 better matches the DNA end. The V gene's germline CDR1 is DFQATT and CDR2 SNEGSKA (reference sequence). This CDR3 spans 14 amino acids. CDR3 region: CSARPTGTGHEQYF. CDR3 DNA sequence: TGCAGTGCTAGACCAACCGGGACAGGGCACGAGCAGTACTTC.

V is TRBV2 and J is TRBJ2-4; possible D gene TRBD1, 6 bases. Matching the DNA end better, TRBJ2-7 makes the J call doubtful. CDR1 SNHLY and CDR2 FYNNEI come from the germline V gene. This CDR3 region has 13 residues. Here the CDR3 DNA reads TGTGCCAGCGGTCCGAGGGGGACCTACGAGCAGTACTTC. This sequence encodes CASGPRGTYEQYF.

The chain uses TRBV9 and TRBJ2-1; a possible D gene is TRBD2 (5 bases). The length of the CDR3 is 15 residues. Germline V gene data show CDR1 as SGDLS and CDR2 as YYNGEE. V was shortened by 4 bases and J by 0 bases, with 11 bases between the two germline ends. The CDR3, as DNA: TGTGCCAGCAGCCCCTTAGCGAGCTCCTACAATGAGCAGTTCTTC. Protein sequence: CASSPLASSYNEQFF. The complete variable domain, with remaining parts taken from reference TRBV9 and TRBJ2-1, reads DSGVTQTPKHLITATGQRVTLRCSPRSGDLSVYWYQQSLDQGLQFLIQYYNGEERAKGNILERFSAQQFPDLHSELNLSSLELGDSALYFCASSPLASSYNEQFFGPGTRLTVL.

This clonotype was observed many times. This chain connects TRBV29-1 to TRBJ2-7; TRBD1 matches 9 bases. The CDR3 sequence is 14 residues long. The germline CDR1 and CDR2 sequences are SQVTM and ANQGSEA. V was clipped by 4 bases and J by 3 bases; unmatched bases: 7. In DNA, the CDR3 is TGCAGCGTTGGCTCTGGACAGGGGTTCTACGAGCAGTACTTC. Translating it yields CSVGSGQGFYEQYF.

J is TRBJ2-5 and V is TRBV7-2; 11 bases agree with TRBD2. The DNA end is more similar to TRBJ2-7, so the J call may be wrong. Germline V gene sequence: CDR1 SGHTA, CDR2 FQGNSA. The CDR3 loop spans 16 amino acids. CDR3 nucleotide sequence: TGTGCCAGCAGCTTAGCCTCTAGCGGGAGGACGAACGAGCAGTACTTC. Its protein is CASSLASSGRTNEQYF.

This clonotype has a handful of counts. The chain uses TRBV27 and TRBJ2-7; 9 nucleotides line up with TRBD1. V lost 2 bases and J lost 4; bases outside the gene matches: 9. This CDR3 region has 16 residues. Germline values: CDR1 MNHEY, CDR2 SMNVEV (reference sequence). The CDR3 bases are TGTGCCAGCAGTTTACTCATGGGACAGGGAGTTTACGAGCAGTACTTC. This sequence encodes CASSLLMGQGVYEQYF.

The chain employs TRBV28 and TRBJ2-4; TRBD1 matches 7 bases. After removal of 6 bases from V and 0 bases from J, the junction contained 5 bases not matched to a gene. Germline V gene data show CDR1 as MDHEN and CDR2 as SYDVKM. The CDR3 loop spans 15 amino acids. The CDR3 loop reads CASSLQGIAKNIQYF. The CDR3 DNA reads TGTGCCAGCAGCCTACAGGGGATAGCCAAAAACATTCAGTACTTC.

This clonotype has only a few counts. CDR3 sequence (DNA): TGTGCCAGCAGTTTACGGGGGGCAACAAACTACGAGCAGTACTTC. Amino acids: CASSLRGATNYEQYF. The chain links TRBV27 to TRBJ2-7; D perhaps matches TRBD2 (7 bases). V gave up 2 bases and J gave up 3 bases, with 14 bases separating them. Germline CDR1 MNHEY, CDR2 SMNVEV (reference sequence). The CDR3 is 15 amino acids.

The V and J genes are TRBV29-1 and TRBJ2-1; the D gene is possibly TRBD2 (5 bases). The germline gives CDR1 SQVTM, CDR2 ANQGSEA. The CDR3 contains 12 residues. Trimming left V 3 bases short and J 11 bases short, with 14 bases between. CDR3 DNA sequence: TGCAGCGTTGATAAACCCGACGGGAAGCAGTTCTTC. Translating it yields CSVDKPDGKQFF.

The chain is built from TRBV12-3 or TRBV12-4 and TRBJ2-7; D is unclear. V lost 2 bases and J 2 bases, leaving 13 bases between the germline ends. The CDR3 is made up of 15 amino acids. In nucleotides, the CDR3 is TGTGCCAGCAGTTTAAGTGACCCGGTTGCCTACGAGCAGTACTTC. Translating gives CASSLSDPVAYEQYF.

This clonotype was detected only a few times. The chain is built from TRBV9 and TRBJ2-7; 11 bases match TRBD2. CDR1 SGDLS and CDR2 YYNGEE come from the germline V gene. There are 14 residues in the CDR3. Trimming at V came to 3 bases and at J to 4 bases, leaving 3 bases not matched to a gene. The DNA for the CDR3 is TGTGCCAGCAGCGCTAGCGGGAGGTGGTACGAGCAGTACTTC. Protein sequence: CASSASGRWYEQYF.

V is TRBV6-5 and J is TRBJ2-7; D is undetermined. V shed 6 bases and J shed 10 bases, with 19 bases lying between them. CDR1 and CDR2 (germline): MNHEY, SVGAGI. This CDR3 has 13 amino acids. Here the CDR3 reads CASSPMWATSQYF. The CDR3 region has the DNA TGTGCCAGCAGCCCCATGTGGGCGACCTCTCAGTACTTC.

The sample holds a few counts of this clonotype. The CDR3 DNA is TGTGCCAGCAGTTCCGACAGAACTGCCTACGAGCAGTACTTC. Encoded protein: CASSSDRTAYEQYF. The V gene is TRBV6-5, the J gene TRBJ2-7; a possible D gene is TRBD1 (5 bases). Germline CDR1 and CDR2: MNHEY and SVGAGI. Deletions cut 4 bases from V and 2 bases from J, with 12 bases between. The CDR3 is 14 amino acids.

This clonotype was found a few times. This CDR3 is CSAREQGAREQYF. The CDR3 region has the DNA TGCAGTGCTAGAGAGCAGGGGGCCCGTGAGCAGTACTTC. This rearrangement joins TRBV20-1 to TRBJ2-7; 8 bases agree with TRBD1. Germline trimming cut 0 bases from V and 7 bases from J; bases unmatched to any gene: 5. This CDR3 comprises 13 residues. Germline V gene sequence: CDR1 DFQATT, CDR2 SNEGSKA (reference sequence).

There are a few counts of this clonotype. The chain carries TRBV9 and TRBJ2-1, with 11 nucleotides matching TRBD1. With 4 bases clipped from V and 9 bases from J, the junction kept 9 bases outside the gene matches. There are 15 residues in the CDR3. Germline lookup yields CDR1 SGDLS and CDR2 YYNGEE. CDR3 nucleotide sequence: TGTGCCAGCAGCACACCGGGACAGGGGGTCGGTGAGCAGTTCTTC. The encoded protein is CASSTPGQGVGEQFF. Drawing the rest from reference TRBV9 and TRBJ2-1, the complete variable domain is DSGVTQTPKHLITATGQRVTLRCSPRSGDLSVYWYQQSLDQGLQFLIQYYNGEERAKGNILERFSAQQFPDLHSELNLSSLELGDSALYFCASSTPGQGVGEQFFGPGTRLTVL.

This clonotype has just a few counts. The rearrangement links TRBV29-1 to TRBJ1-2; D uncertain. The CDR3 is 14 residues long. CDR1 is SQVTM and CDR2 is ANQGSEA in the germline V gene. V lost 5 bases and J 2 bases, leaving 15 bases between the germline ends. CDR3 sequence (DNA): TGCAGCGTTTTGGGCTCGGATAGGAACTATGGCTACACCTTC. As protein: CSVLGSDRNYGYTF.

The V gene is TRBV2, the J gene TRBJ1-5; D perhaps matches TRBD1 (5 bases). Trimming took off 5 bases at V and 2 bases at J, with 13 bases between the two ends. The CDR3 is made up of 15 amino acids. Germline V CDR1 and CDR2: SNHLY, FYNNEI. In DNA form, the CDR3 reads TGTGCCAGCAGTCGGGACCTGGGGGGCAATCAGCCCCAGCATTTT. Its translation is CASSRDLGGNQPQHF.

The chain recombines TRBV6-2 or TRBV6-3 with TRBJ2-1, with D perhaps TRBD2 (6 bases). Germline CDR1 and CDR2: MNHEY and SVGEGT. The CDR3 contains 14 residues. V dropped 2 bases and J dropped 10 bases, with 15 bases sitting between them. The CDR3 nucleotides read TGTGCCAGCAGTTACATCGGGGAGGCGGCAGAGCAGTTCTTC. Amino acids: CASSYIGEAAEQFF.

Details on this clonotype: An end of the junction differs from the germline gene, which may be a read error. V is TRBV13 and J is TRBJ2-5; D unresolved. Per germline, CDR1 PRHDT and CDR2 FYEKMQ (reference sequence). This CDR3 is 16 amino acids long. The CDR3 region has the DNA TGTGCCAGCAGCTTAGCCTCCCTGACACGTCGAGAGACCCGGTACTTC. The encoded protein is CASSLASLTRRETRYF. The variable domain in full, completed from reference TRBV13 and TRBJ2-5, reads AAGVIQSPRHLIKEKRETATLKCYPIPRHDTVYWYQQGPGQDPQFLISFYEKMQSDKGSIPDRFSAQQFSDYHSELNMSSLELGDSALYFCASSLASLTRRETRYFGPGTRLLVL.

The chain links TRBV5-1 to TRBJ1-1; 7 positions agree with TRBD1. V was clipped by 10 bases and J by 2 bases; unmatched bases: 11. CDR3 size: 14 residues. Germline values: CDR1 SGHRS, CDR2 YFSETQ. CDR3 loop: CAASSGTDNTEAFF. CDR3 nucleotides: TGCGCCGCTTCCTCCGGGACAGACAACACTGAAGCTTTCTTT.